This is a list of T cell receptor beta chains from one sample in a study of blood T cells in healthy people across ages. TCRdb reanalysed the 5' RACE reads using MiXCR and keeps one entry per CDR3 protein. The sample holds a few hundred thousand distinct CDR3 sequences, roughly 29% seen once. Sequencing input: blood. Source of these receptors: a woman in her seventies in good health. Each CDR3 is given with its conserved first and last residue. Fields, in order: clone size, D gene, V gene, J gene, CDR3 DNA, CDR3 protein. The D gene is left open where the match is weak. The size entry is marked missing in some rows and otherwise reads once, few, many or a size class.

NA	TRBD1	TRBV12-5	TRBJ1-5	TGTGCTAGTGCCTTGACAGGGATCGGGAATCAGCCCCAGCATTTT	CASALTGIGNQPQHF
few	TRBD1	TRBV12-5	TRBJ2-3	TGTGCTAGTGGCCAGCAGGGGGTCCGCACAGATACGCAGTATTTT	CASGQQGVRTDTQYF
few	NA	TRBV3-1	TRBJ1-4	TGTGCCAGCAGCCAAGCAGTGACAAGGGGGAATGAAAAACTGTTTTTT	CASSQAVTRGNEKLFF
NA	TRBD1	TRBV7-3	TRBJ1-4	TGTGCCAGCAGCTATTTACGACAGGGGGCGTTTTTT	CASSYLRQGAFF
once	NA	TRBV12-3/TRBV12-4	TRBJ2-2	TGTGCCAGCAATTCGGGTAGCGATCCCGCGAACACCGGGGAGCTATTTTTT	CASNSGSDPANTGELFF
few	TRBD2	TRBV5-1	TRBJ2-1	TGCGCCAGCAGCCCTACAACTAGCGGGGCCCACAATGAGCAGTTCTTC	CASSPTTSGAHNEQFF
NA	TRBD1	TRBV20-1	TRBJ2-2	TGCAGTGCTAGTGACCGGGACAGGGGTTTAACCGGGGAGCTGTTTTTT	CSASDRDRGLTGELFF
NA	NA	TRBV4-2	TRBJ2-5	TGTGCCAGCAGCCAAGTGGTGGGGGCGGGGGAGACCCAGTACTTC	CASSQVVGAGETQYF
few	TRBD2	TRBV6-1	TRBJ2-5	TGTGCCAGCAGTGAACTAGCGGGGGGCCAAGAGACCCAGTACTTC	CASSELAGGQETQYF
NA	NA	TRBV6-1	TRBJ2-7	TGTGCCAGCAGTGAAGCGGAAGAGTACGAGCAGTACTTC	CASSEAEEYEQYF
few	NA	TRBV12-3/TRBV12-4	TRBJ1-4	TGTGCCAGCAGCGAAGAGAGGGGAGGGGATGAAAAACTGTTTTTT	CASSEERGGDEKLFF
NA	NA	TRBV5-5	TRBJ1-3	TGTGCCAGCAGCCGCGGGACGCCAGGGATTGGAAACACCATATATTTT	CASSRGTPGIGNTIYF
few	TRBD1	TRBV6-6	TRBJ1-2	TGTGCCAGCAGGTGCCCGGGACAGGCGGATGGCTACACCTTC	CASRCPGQADGYTF
few	NA	TRBV20-1	TRBJ2-5	TGCAGTGCCCGGCGGCAACAAGAGACCCAGTACTTC	CSARRQQETQYF
NA	NA	TRBV29-1	TRBJ2-5	TGCAGCGTGTCCGGGACTGCGAAAGAGACCCAGTACTTC	CSVSGTAKETQYF
NA	TRBD2	TRBV5-1	TRBJ2-3	TGCGCCAGCAGAAGACTAGCAAGTCCAGATACGCAGTATTTT	CASRRLASPDTQYF
NA	NA	TRBV2	TRBJ1-5	TGCGCCAGCAGTGAAGCGAGGGATCAGCCCCAGCATTTT	CASSEARDQPQHF
NA	NA	TRBV12-3/TRBV12-4	TRBJ2-7	TGTGCCAGCAGTACGTATTACGAGCAGTACTTC	CASSTYYEQYF
few	TRBD2	TRBV12-3/TRBV12-4	TRBJ2-3	TGTGCCAGCAGTTTAGGGTCTAGCGGGGGGTTCACAGATACGCAGTATTTT	CASSLGSSGGFTDTQYF
NA	TRBD1	TRBV19	TRBJ2-6	TGTGCCAGTAGTATTTTCATCGGACAGGGGATGTCTGGGGCCAACGTCCTGACTTTC	CASSIFIGQGMSGANVLTF
NA	NA	TRBV2	TRBJ2-1	TGTGCCAGCAGTGAGGTTGGCTCCTACAATGAGCAGTTCTTC	CASSEVGSYNEQFF
few	NA	TRBV7-2	TRBJ1-4	TGTGCCAGCAGCCAAAACGGAGGACAGAATGAAAAACTGTTTTTT	CASSQNGGQNEKLFF
NA	NA	TRBV19	TRBJ1-2	TGTGCCAGTAGCCTTGGGTTGCATTTTTATGGCTACACCTTC	CASSLGLHFYGYTF
few	NA	TRBV14	TRBJ1-1	TGTGCCAGCAGCCCAGACATGGGGATCACTGAAGCTTTCTTT	CASSPDMGITEAFF
few	TRBD1	TRBV7-2	TRBJ1-5	TGTGCCAGCAGCTGGGGACAGGGGGCAGGCAATCAGCCCCAGCATTTT	CASSWGQGAGNQPQHF
NA	NA	TRBV11-2	TRBJ1-6	TGTGCCAGCAGCTTAGTTGAGAAGTCACCCCTCCACTTT	CASSLVEKSPLHF
NA	NA	TRBV7-2	TRBJ2-5	TGTGCCAGCAGCTACACCCTAGGACAAGAGACCCAGTACTTC	CASSYTLGQETQYF
NA	NA	TRBV3-1	TRBJ2-7	TGTGCCAGCAGCCAAGATCGTTTGTCCGAGCAGTACTTC	CASSQDRLSEQYF
NA	TRBD2	TRBV4-3	TRBJ2-3	TGCGCCAGCAGCCAAGATCTCCCAGCGGGAGACCCAGATACGCAGTATTTT	CASSQDLPAGDPDTQYF
many	TRBD1	TRBV12-3/TRBV12-4	TRBJ2-4	TGTGCCAGCAGCAAGGGACAGGGCAAAAACATTCAGTACTTC	CASSKGQGKNIQYF
NA	NA	TRBV12-3/TRBV12-4	TRBJ2-7	TGTGCCAGCAGTCGACAACAAACCTACGAGCAGTACTTC	CASSRQQTYEQYF
few	NA	TRBV7-3	TRBJ1-1	TGTGCCAGCAGCTTAAGACCCGGACAAGCCCGGGGCACTGAAGCTTTCTTT	CASSLRPGQARGTEAFF
few	NA	TRBV7-2	TRBJ2-5	TGTGCCAGCAGCTTACGACAGAACTCCCAAGAGACCCAGTACTTC	CASSLRQNSQETQYF
NA	NA	TRBV2	TRBJ1-5	TGTGCCAGCGGCAAAGGTCGACAGCTTAATCAGCCCCAGCATTTT	CASGKGRQLNQPQHF
few	NA	TRBV2	TRBJ2-3	TGTGCCAGCAGGGAAAGAGGTTTTTACACAGATACGCAGTATTTT	CASRERGFYTDTQYF
NA	TRBD1	TRBV18	TRBJ1-1	TGTGCCAGCTCACTACTGGGGACAGGGCTTATCGTGAACACTGAAGCTTTCTTT	CASSLLGTGLIVNTEAFF
few	NA	TRBV5-1	TRBJ2-1	TGCGCCAGCTGCCCTACTAGCCCATCATACAATGAGCAGTTCTTC	CASCPTSPSYNEQFF
NA	TRBD1	TRBV29-1	TRBJ1-2	TGCAGCGTTGGCCAGGGACAGAACTATGGCTACACCTTC	CSVGQGQNYGYTF
NA	NA	TRBV24-1	TRBJ2-7	TGTGCCACCAGAGGGACCCAGGGCGAGCAGTACTTC	CATRGTQGEQYF
NA	NA	TRBV27	TRBJ2-3	TGTGCCAGCAGTACTATAGCGGCATCAGGGGGTACGCAGTATTTT	CASSTIAASGGTQYF
few	NA	TRBV25-1	TRBJ1-3	TGTGCCAGCAGTGACACCGGACTATCTGGAAACACCATATATTTT	CASSDTGLSGNTIYF
NA	NA	TRBV6-5	TRBJ2-7	TGTGCCAGCAGTCGACAGAGGTACGAGCAGTACTTC	CASSRQRYEQYF
NA	NA	TRBV9	TRBJ2-7	TGTGCCAGCAGCGTAGACGGGGCTGCCTACGAGCAGTACTTC	CASSVDGAAYEQYF
few	NA	TRBV7-2	TRBJ2-7	TGTGCCAGCAGCTTATTGATTGAAGGCGAGCAGTACTTC	CASSLLIEGEQYF
few	NA	TRBV20-1	TRBJ2-7	TGCAGTGCTAGCAGGTCGTTGGGCTACGAGCAGTACTTC	CSASRSLGYEQYF
NA	TRBD2	TRBV7-9	TRBJ2-3	TGTGCCAGCAGCTTAGCGACAGCGGGGGGCCGCACAGATACGCAGTATTTT	CASSLATAGGRTDTQYF
few	NA	TRBV7-9	TRBJ1-1	TGTGCCAGCACCCTCGGTAGACATAACATGAACACTGAAGCTTTCTTT	CASTLGRHNMNTEAFF
NA	NA	TRBV12-3/TRBV12-4	TRBJ2-7	TGTGCCAGCAGTTTATACAGCCAGGGAGGCTCCTACGAGCAGTACTTC	CASSLYSQGGSYEQYF
NA	TRBD2	TRBV9	TRBJ2-3	TGTGCCAGCAGCGTGGGACTAGCGGGGGGTCCAGATACGCAGTATTTT	CASSVGLAGGPDTQYF
NA	NA	TRBV10-3	TRBJ2-7	TGTGCCATCAGCACAGGATCCGAGCAGTACTTC	CAISTGSEQYF
NA	NA	TRBV27	TRBJ2-2	TGTGCCAGCAGTTTATCGTGGCAGAACACCGGGGAGCTGTTTTTT	CASSLSWQNTGELFF
few	TRBD2	TRBV19	TRBJ2-3	TGTGCCAGCAGGACTAGCGGGTCCAATACGCAGTATTTT	CASRTSGSNTQYF
NA	TRBD2	TRBV9	TRBJ2-5	TGTGCCAGCAGCGTAGTACATTCGGGAGGGACCCAGTACTTC	CASSVVHSGGTQYF